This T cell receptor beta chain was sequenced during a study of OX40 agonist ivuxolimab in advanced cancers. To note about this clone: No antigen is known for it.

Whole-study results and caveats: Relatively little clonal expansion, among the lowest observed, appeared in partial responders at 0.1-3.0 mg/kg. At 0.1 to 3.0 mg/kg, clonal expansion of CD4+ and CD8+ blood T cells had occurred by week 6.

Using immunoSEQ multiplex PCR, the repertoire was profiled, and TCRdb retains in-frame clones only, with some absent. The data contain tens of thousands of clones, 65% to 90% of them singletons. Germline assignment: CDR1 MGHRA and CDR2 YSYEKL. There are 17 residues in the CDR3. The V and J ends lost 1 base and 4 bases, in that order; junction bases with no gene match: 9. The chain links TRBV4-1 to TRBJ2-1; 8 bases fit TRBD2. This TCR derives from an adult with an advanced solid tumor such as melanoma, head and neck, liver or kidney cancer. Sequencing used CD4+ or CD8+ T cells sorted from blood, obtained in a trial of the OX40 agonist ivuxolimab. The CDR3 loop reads CASSQGSPTSEYNEQFF. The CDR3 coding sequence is TGCGCCAGCAGCCAAGGATCACCGACTAGCGAATACAATGAGCAGTTCTTC.